Sequencing of this T cell receptor beta chain was carried out in a study of shared clonotypes between healthy human individuals. V was cut by 1 base and J by 3 bases, with 6 bases left in between. CDR3 length: 13 amino acids. Germline assignment: CDR1 SEHNR and CDR2 FQNEAQ (reference sequence). Sequencing was performed with immunoSEQ multiplex PCR; in TCRdb, only in-frame clones are kept and a portion is missing. The repertoire holds under 600,000 clones, with about 96% as singletons. The sequencing input was naive CD4+ T cells sorted from blood. Indicated subset: CD45RA+ positively selected. The chain uses TRBV7-9 and TRBJ1-1; D remains ambiguous. This receptor was obtained from a young woman in good health. CDR3 region: CASSLVLDTEAFF. The CDR3, as DNA: TGTGCCAGCAGCTTAGTCCTAGACACTGAAGCTTTCTTT.